The 23 T cell receptor beta chains in this list originate from one sample, sequenced in a study of OX40 agonist ivuxolimab in advanced cancers. The method was immunoSEQ multiplex PCR; TCRdb's version includes in-frame clones alone and lacks a portion of them. The repertoire holds tens of thousands of clones, about 90% seen once, with roughly 34% in the top ten. The specimen was CD4+ or CD8+ T cells sorted from blood, collected in a trial of the OX40 agonist ivuxolimab. Receptors originate from an adult with an advanced solid tumor such as melanoma, head and neck, liver or kidney cancer.

The chain is built from TRBV7-9 and TRBJ2-3; D may be TRBD1 (5 bases). Per the germline V gene, CDR1 is SEHNR and CDR2 is FQNEAQ (reference sequence). The CDR3 extends over 12 amino acids. V gave up 2 bases and J gave up 10 bases, with 10 bases separating them. In nucleotides, the CDR3 is TGTGCCAGCAGCTTACTGGGGCCTCCGCAGTATTTT. As protein: CASSLLGPPQYF. The full variable domain, completed using reference TRBV7-9 and TRBJ2-3, is DTGVSQNPRHKITKRGQNVTFRCDPISEHNRLYWYRQTLGQGPEFLTYFQNEAQLEKSRLLSDRFSAERPKGSFSTLEIQRTEQGDSAMYLCASSLLGPPQYFGPGTRLTVL.

This chain uses TRBV7-9 with TRBJ1-1; TRBD1 agrees at 9 bases. CDR3 size: 16 residues. The trim removed 5 bases at V and 8 bases at J, leaving 15 bases unmatched. Germline V gene sequence: CDR1 SEHNR, CDR2 FQNEAQ (reference sequence). In nucleotides, the CDR3 is TGTGCCAGCAGCGTACCTGGGACAGGGCGGGGATGGGAAGCTTTCTTT. Amino acids: CASSVPGTGRGWEAFF.

This chain uses TRBV5-1 with TRBJ2-6, with a weak D call TRBD1 (6 bases). V lost 5 bases, J lost 0 bases, and 12 bases lay in between. The germline gives CDR1 SGHRS, CDR2 YFSETQ. The CDR3 is made up of 16 amino acids. For the CDR3, the DNA is TGCGCCAGCAGGTCGACAGGTACCTCTGGGGCCAACGTCCTGACTTTC. This sequence encodes CASRSTGTSGANVLTF.

The chain recombines TRBV14 with TRBJ2-1; D may be TRBD1 (5 bases). With 1 base removed from V and 8 bases from J, the gap between germline ends came to 15 bases. The germline V gene has CDR1 SGHDN and CDR2 FVKESK. The CDR3 is 15 residues long. The CDR3 nucleotides are TGTGCCAGCAGCCAAGCGAACAGGCCCTGGGATGAGCAGTTCTTC. Its protein is CASSQANRPWDEQFF.

Turning to this clone: The junction departs from the called germline gene at one end, perhaps through a read error. The J gene is TRBJ1-2, the V gene TRBV4-3; the D is unclear. The CDR3 spans 14 residues. CDR1 is LGHNA, CDR2 YSLEER, per germline. The CDR3 loop is CASSQDRTKYGYTF. The CDR3 DNA sequence: TGCGCCAGCAGCCAAGACAGGACTAAGTATGGCTACACCTTC.

A few counts support this clone. The J gene is TRBJ1-2, the V gene TRBV4-3, with a possible D match to TRBD1 (6 bases). This CDR3 comprises 15 residues. Germline lookup yields CDR1 LGHNA and CDR2 YSLEER. V was clipped by 0 bases and J by 6 bases, with 14 bases between them. The CDR3 here is CASSQDWQGRDGYTF. The CDR3 DNA is TGCGCCAGCAGCCAAGATTGGCAGGGGCGGGATGGCTACACCTTC.

The chain combines TRBV9 with TRBJ2-1; tentatively, D is TRBD2 (6 bases). Germline values: CDR1 SGDLS, CDR2 YYNGEE. The V and J ends lost 0 bases and 2 bases respectively, with 9 bases between them. This CDR3 spans 15 amino acids. The CDR3 DNA reads TGTGCCAGCAGCGTAGACGGGAGTGCCTACAATGAGCAGTTCTTC. This sequence encodes CASSVDGSAYNEQFF.

The chain uses TRBV4-3 and TRBJ2-2; D is possibly TRBD1 or TRBD2 (5 bases each). Germline CDR1 reads LGHNA; CDR2 reads YSLEER. Trimming removed 1 base from V and 6 bases from J, with 15 bases in between. There are 16 residues in the CDR3. DNA of the CDR3: TGCGCCAGCAGCCAAGCCTGGAGGCAGGGCGCCGGGGAGCTGTTTTTT. This translates into CASSQAWRQGAGELFF.

The chain carries TRBV5-1 and TRBJ2-2; 11 bases fit TRBD1. CDR3 length: 15 residues. CDR1 is SGHRS and CDR2 is YFSETQ in the germline V gene. Trimming removed 3 bases from V and 6 bases from J; junction bases left unmatched: 4. CDR3 in amino acids: CASSWGTGGAGELFF. Written as DNA, the CDR3 is TGCGCCAGCAGCTGGGGGACAGGGGGGGCCGGGGAGCTGTTTTTT.

The CDR3 spells CASSLSRGPEISTDTQYF. The DNA for the CDR3 is TGTGCCAGCAGCTTATCCCGGGGCCCAGAAATCAGCACAGATACGCAGTATTTT. V is TRBV9 and J is TRBJ2-3; D is perhaps TRBD1 or TRBD2 (5 bases each). Trimming removed 4 bases at V and 0 bases at J, with 21 bases between. Per germline, CDR1 SGDLS and CDR2 YYNGEE. The CDR3 covers 18 residues.

The rearrangement uses TRBV5-8 and TRBJ2-7; D not certain. With 4 bases removed from V and 3 bases from J, the gap between germline ends came to 11 bases. Looked up from germline, CDR1 is SGHTS and CDR2 is YDEGEE. The CDR3 length is 13 residues. The CDR3 here is CASSKPSNYEQYF. The CDR3 coding sequence is TGTGCCAGCAGCAAACCGTCAAACTACGAGCAGTACTTC. Combining the CDR3 with reference TRBV5-8 and TRBJ2-7 gives the whole variable domain EAGVTQSPTHLIKTRGQQATLRCSPISGHTSVYWYQQALGLGLQFLLWYDEGEERNRGNFPPRFSGRQFPNYSSELNVNALELEDSALYLCASSKPSNYEQYFGPGTRLTVT.

V is TRBV28 and J is TRBJ2-6; D unresolved. There are 15 residues in the CDR3. V lost 7 bases and J lost 3, with 13 bases in between. Germline V gene lookup returns CDR1 MDHEN and CDR2 SYDVKM. This CDR3 reads CASMVPVFGANVLTF. For the CDR3, the DNA is TGTGCCAGCATGGTACCGGTTTTTGGGGCCAACGTCCTGACTTTC.

The chain couples TRBV18 to TRBJ1-1, with D uncertain. Germline CDR1 reads KGHSH; CDR2 reads LQKENI. The CDR3 is 17 residues long. The V gene lost 0 bases and the J gene lost 1 base, with 15 bases spanning the gap. CDR3 in amino acids: CASSPPKWRNPNTEAFF. CDR3 DNA sequence: TGTGCCAGCTCACCACCAAAATGGAGGAACCCGAACACTGAAGCTTTCTTT.

This rearrangement joins TRBV14 to TRBJ2-3; D gene unclear. The V gene's germline CDR1 is SGHDN and CDR2 FVKESK. V was clipped by 4 bases and J by 3 bases, with 11 bases between them. The CDR3 is 14 residues long. The CDR3 is CASSLPATTDTQYF. CDR3 in DNA: TGTGCCAGCAGCCTACCGGCCACAACAGATACGCAGTATTTT.

The V and J genes are TRBV7-6 and TRBJ1-1, with no clear D. This CDR3 is built from 14 residues. From germline, CDR1 is SGHVS and CDR2 FNYEAQ. The V end lost 5 bases, the J end lost 3 bases, and 13 bases lay between the germline ends. The CDR3 sequence: CASSQRGIYTEAFF. CDR3 DNA: TGTGCCAGCAGCCAACGTGGGATTTACACTGAAGCTTTCTTT.

This clone was observed a single time. This rearrangement joins TRBV2 to TRBJ1-6; D not certain. Per the germline V gene, CDR1 is SNHLY and CDR2 is FYNNEI. V was trimmed by 3 bases and J by 4 bases, leaving 4 bases between them. This CDR3 spans 13 amino acids. The CDR3 protein is CASSDRYNSPLHF. Written as DNA, the CDR3 is TGTGCCAGCAGTGACCGATATAATTCACCCCTCCACTTT.

This chain links TRBV9 with TRBJ2-7; possibly TRBD1 for D (6 bases). The germline CDR1 and CDR2 sequences are SGDLS and YYNGEE. The germline V and J ends were trimmed by 0 bases and 2 bases, with 9 bases remaining between them. This CDR3 region has 14 residues. This chain's CDR3 is CASSVAGHPYEQYF. CDR3 nucleotide sequence: TGTGCCAGCAGCGTAGCGGGACACCCCTACGAGCAGTACTTC.

The chain recombines TRBV19 with TRBJ2-7, with D uncertain. There are 14 residues in the CDR3. The germline V and J ends were trimmed by 3 bases and 4 bases, with 13 bases remaining between them. Germline CDR1 and CDR2: LNHDA and SQIVND (reference sequence). The CDR3 coding sequence is TGTGCCAGTAGTATTCATGACGGACGGTACGAGCAGTACTTC. This gives the protein CASSIHDGRYEQYF.

The genes are TRBV4-3 and TRBJ1-1; unclear D gene. V was clipped by 0 bases and J by 3 bases, with 14 bases between them. The CDR3 loop spans 16 amino acids. Germline assignment: CDR1 LGHNA and CDR2 YSLEER. CDR3: CASSQDSHLGYTEAFF. CDR3 in DNA: TGCGCCAGCAGCCAAGATTCCCATCTAGGGTACACTGAAGCTTTCTTT.

V is TRBV5-1 and J is TRBJ1-3; TRBD1 agrees at 7 bases. This CDR3 spans 14 amino acids. J was trimmed by 4 bases and V by 3 bases; bases with no gene match: 4. The V gene's germline CDR1 is SGHRS and CDR2 YFSETQ. DNA for the CDR3: TGCGCCAGCAGCTCGACAGGGACCGGAAACACCATATATTTT. Translated, it gives CASSSTGTGNTIYF.

The chain employs TRBV10-3 and TRBJ1-3; 8 bases line up with TRBD1. The V gene's germline CDR1 is ENHRY and CDR2 SYGVKD. The CDR3 is 17 amino acids. Trimming at V came to 6 bases and at J to 0 bases, leaving 10 bases not matched to a gene. DNA for the CDR3: TGTGCCATCAGCGCCGGGACAGGTCTAATCTCTGGAAACACCATATATTTT. Protein product: CAISAGTGLISGNTIYF.

The chain links TRBV10-1 to TRBJ2-5; TRBD2 matches 10 bases. The CDR3 length is 16 residues. The germline V gene has CDR1 WNHNN and CDR2 SYGVQD (reference sequence). Losses at the gene ends were 3 bases for V and 1 base for J; bases not matched to a gene: 5. CDR3 residues: CASSESAGGSQETQYF. CDR3 DNA sequence: TGCGCCAGCAGTGAATCAGCGGGAGGGTCCCAAGAGACCCAGTACTTC.

This chain uses TRBV7-2 with TRBJ2-6, with 12 bases that match TRBD1. There are 17 residues in the CDR3. With V trimmed by 5 bases and J by 3 bases, 5 bases remained unmatched. From germline, CDR1 is SGHTA and CDR2 FQGNSA. The CDR3 region has the DNA TGTGCCAGCAGCACCGGGACAGGGGGCTTTGGGGCCAACGTCCTGACTTTC. Protein sequence: CASSTGTGGFGANVLTF.